The clone carrying this T cell receptor beta chain was counted ten times or more. The data originate from a study of human T cells and chemical hapten exposure. V dropped 3 bases and J dropped 7; count of bases not matched to a gene: 4. Per germline, CDR1 DFQATT and CDR2 SNEGSKA (reference sequence). This CDR3 is built from 13 residues. Original methodology: From about 20,000 to 690,000 TCRs were found per sample, with a median of 95,638. TCRdb fed the RACE reads into MiXCR, producing one record per CDR3 protein. It is TCRdb's table, rather than the study itself, that gives the V and J calls and clone size. The profile shows about 380,000 distinct CDR3 sequences, approximately 4.4% of them singletons. Noted time point: patch test 1, 2 weeks after DPC sensitization. Specified treatment: therapeutic diphenylcyclopropenone sensitization with weekly scalp DPC.

The TCR originated in a woman aged 45-59 years with alopecia areata. Some clones in this sample may be carry-over from other donors' samples. The source was whole blood, collected in connection with sensitization to the hapten diphenylcyclopropenone (DPC). The chain combines TRBV20-1 with TRBJ1-5; TRBD1 agrees at 9 bases. The CDR3 nucleotides are TGCAGTGCTAGCCGACAGGGGGGACAGCCCCAGCATTTT. Its protein product is CSASRQGGQPQHF.